These 15 T cell receptor beta chains originate from one sample sequenced in a study of T cells in Graves' hyperthyroidism and ophthalmopathy. RNA transcripts gave rise to amplified TCR beta CDR3 regions. During a first-round RT-PCR of the TCR CDR3, the HTBI primer set was used. TCRdb called the multiplex PCR reads again in MiXCR, with one record for every CDR3 protein. Among roughly 500,000 distinct CDR3 sequences, approximately 49% were seen once, and the ten largest hold 44%. The sample was peripheral blood or thyroid tissue (not recorded which). The receptor source for this set is an adult woman with Graves' disease, either hyperthyroidism or ophthalmopathy (not recorded which).

This chain uses TRBV7-9 with TRBJ2-7, with D tentatively TRBD1 (7 bases). The CDR3 has 14 residues. The germline V gene has CDR1 SEHNR and CDR2 FQNEAQ (reference sequence). V was trimmed by 5 bases and J by 5 bases, leaving 16 bases between them. CDR3 nucleotides: TGTGCCAGCAGCCCCCAGGGACAGCGGGACGAGCAGTACTTC. It specifies CASSPQGQRDEQYF.

This clonotype was picked up a small number of times. The chain employs TRBV10-3 and TRBJ1-2, with D tentatively TRBD1 (5 bases). Trimming took off 2 bases at V and 6 bases at J, with 10 bases between the two ends. This CDR3 has 13 amino acids. Germline CDR1 and CDR2: ENHRY and SYGVKD. The CDR3 bases are TGTGCCATCAGTGAGCCCGGGGACGATGGCTACACCTTC. This encodes CAISEPGDDGYTF.

Many counts were recorded for this clonotype. This chain connects TRBV14 to TRBJ2-2; D call uncertain. The CDR3 runs to 14 residues. The germline V gene has CDR1 SGHDN and CDR2 FVKESK. The V gene lost 2 bases and the J gene lost 1 base, with 5 bases spanning the gap. The CDR3 spells CASSQNMNTGELFF. CDR3 in DNA: TGTGCCAGCAGCCAAAACATGAACACCGGGGAGCTGTTTTTT.

The rearrangement uses TRBV5-1 and TRBJ2-2; D call uncertain. Germline CDR1 reads SGHRS; CDR2 reads YFSETQ. There are 15 residues in the CDR3. The V gene lost 1 base and the J gene lost 7 bases, with 14 bases spanning the gap. This chain's CDR3 is CASSLSANRIGELFF. The CDR3 DNA follows: TGCGCCAGCAGCTTGAGTGCGAATCGGATCGGGGAGCTGTTTTTT.

This clonotype was counted a few times. This chain joins TRBV6-1 and TRBJ1-4; 9 bases fit TRBD1. Unmatched junction bases numbered 10, after V lost 7 bases and J lost 7 bases. The CDR3 covers 15 residues. In germline, CDR1 is MNHNS, CDR2 SASEGT. The CDR3 bases are TGTGCCAGCACCCTTATGGGACAGGGTGCTGAAAAACTGTTTTTT. Its translation: CASTLMGQGAEKLFF.

In regard to this clonotype: A much more abundant neighbour one base away suggests this may be a read error. The chain joins TRBV20-1 to TRBJ2-7; D is undetermined. The CDR3 is 12 amino acids. The germline V gene has CDR1 DFQATT and CDR2 SNEGSKA (reference sequence). The chain's CDR3 is CSVRRKGYEQYF. The CDR3 DNA reads TGCAGTGTTAGACGTAAGGGCTACGAGCAGTACTTC.

The gene calls are TRBV20-1 and TRBJ2-5; D uncertain. Germline V gene lookup returns CDR1 DFQATT and CDR2 SNEGSKA (reference sequence). V lost 6 bases and J 5 bases, leaving 7 bases between the germline ends. CDR3 length: 10 amino acids. The CDR3 region is CSAPSETQYF. The CDR3 DNA follows: TGCAGTGCACCCTCTGAGACCCAGTACTTC.

This clonotype was seen more than once but under ten times. This rearrangement joins TRBV5-1 to TRBJ2-7; 8 nucleotides agree with TRBD2. This CDR3 contains 16 residues. The germline V gene encodes CDR1 SGHRS and CDR2 YFSETQ. The ends lost 0 bases at V and 4 bases at J; junction bases unmatched: 9. The CDR3 protein is CASSLEPSGSPYEQYF. DNA for the CDR3: TGCGCCAGCAGCTTGGAGCCCAGCGGGAGCCCATACGAGCAGTACTTC.

The chain is built from TRBV7-3 and TRBJ1-6; 10 bases line up with TRBD1. The germline gives CDR1 SGHTA, CDR2 FQGTGA. The V and J ends lost 5 bases and 8 bases, in that order; junction bases with no gene match: 6. The CDR3 has 15 amino acids. This CDR3 is CASSPGGTGDSPLHF. In DNA form, the CDR3 reads TGTGCCAGCAGCCCGGGCGGGACAGGGGATTCACCCCTCCACTTT.

This clonotype was seen just once. The chain links TRBV7-2 to TRBJ1-2, with 7 bases that match TRBD1. Germline V CDR1 and CDR2: SGHTA, FQGNSA. This CDR3 spans 16 amino acids. Trimming at V came to 0 bases and at J to 6 bases, leaving 10 bases not matched to a gene. CDR3 amino acids: CASSLAVGRGNDGYTF. For the CDR3, the DNA is TGTGCCAGCAGCTTAGCGGTGGGCAGGGGGAATGATGGCTACACCTTC.

The chain recombines TRBV7-3 with TRBJ1-1; D might be TRBD1 (5 bases). Germline V gene lookup returns CDR1 SGHTA and CDR2 FQGTGA. This CDR3 spans 15 amino acids. The V end lost 2 bases, the J end lost 0 bases, and 10 bases lay between the germline ends. The CDR3 reads CASSLFGGLNTEAFF. The CDR3 DNA is TGTGCCAGCAGCTTATTCGGGGGTTTGAACACTGAAGCTTTCTTT.

This chain joins TRBV15 and TRBJ1-5; no clear D. CDR1 and CDR2 (germline): LNHNV, YYDKDF (reference sequence). CDR3 length: 13 amino acids. V gave up 0 bases and J gave up 8 bases, with 8 bases separating them. The CDR3 region has the DNA TGTGCCACCAGCAGAGATGGTTCGGAGCCCCAGCATTTT. Translation: CATSRDGSEPQHF.

This clonotype showed up just a few times. CDR3 loop: CASSQRDGAYEQYF. The CDR3 nucleotides read TGTGCCAGCAGCCAACGGGACGGGGCCTACGAGCAGTACTTC. The gene calls are TRBV7-9 and TRBJ2-7, with D perhaps matching TRBD1 or TRBD2 (5 bases each). Between the trimmed V and J ends, which lost 5 bases and 2 bases, there was a span of 13 bases. Germline CDR1 reads SEHNR; CDR2 reads FQNEAQ (reference sequence). The CDR3 is made up of 14 amino acids.

The chain links TRBV7-8 to TRBJ1-5; D is ambiguous. This CDR3 contains 16 residues. V was clipped by 0 bases and J by 4 bases, with 13 bases between them. CDR1 SGHVS and CDR2 FQNEAQ come from the germline V gene. The CDR3 nucleotides are TGTGCCAGCAGCTTAGCGCGTGGGGTCGCGAATCAGCCCCAGCATTTT. This encodes CASSLARGVANQPQHF.

V and J are TRBV7-8 and TRBJ2-7; TRBD2 aligns across 10 bases. The closer fit of TRBJ2-1 to the DNA end suggests the J call may be wrong. Germline CDR1 is SGHVS and CDR2 is FQNEAQ. There are 17 residues in the CDR3. In DNA, the CDR3 is TGTGCCAGCAGCTTAGCGAGGGCGACTAGCGGGTACAATGAGCAGTTCTTC. It encodes CASSLARATSGYNEQFF.